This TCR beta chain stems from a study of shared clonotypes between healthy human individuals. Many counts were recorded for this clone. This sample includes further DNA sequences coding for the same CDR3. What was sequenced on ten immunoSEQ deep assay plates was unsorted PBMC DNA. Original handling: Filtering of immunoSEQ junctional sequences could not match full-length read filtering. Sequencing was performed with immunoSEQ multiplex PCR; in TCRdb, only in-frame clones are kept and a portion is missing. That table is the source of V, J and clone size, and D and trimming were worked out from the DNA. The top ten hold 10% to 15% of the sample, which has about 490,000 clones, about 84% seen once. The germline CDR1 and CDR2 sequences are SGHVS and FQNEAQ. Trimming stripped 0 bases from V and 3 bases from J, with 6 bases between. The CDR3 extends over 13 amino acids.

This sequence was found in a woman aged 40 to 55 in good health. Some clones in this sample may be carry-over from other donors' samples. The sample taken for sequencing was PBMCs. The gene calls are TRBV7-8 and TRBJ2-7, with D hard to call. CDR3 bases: TGTGCCAGCAGCTTAGCCCCATACTACGAGCAGTACTTC. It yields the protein CASSLAPYYEQYF.